This TCR beta chain appears in the sequencing data of a study of T-cell reconstitution after alpha-beta-depleted transplantation in children. Study results and limitations: There were reportedly several hundred expanded graft clones from which alpha-beta T cells came about two months after transplant. One year post-transplant, T-cell counts and diversity were largely derived from T cells produced anew. In some patients, recipient T cells and intrathymic progenitors surviving conditioning explained high day-60 diversity.

This clonotype showed up many times. No antigen is known for it. Losses at the gene ends were 6 bases for V and 4 bases for J; bases not matched to a gene: 13. The CDR3 runs 17 residues. Unique molecular identifiers were incorporated when the TCRbeta library was constructed. TCRdb reprocessed the PCR reads via MiXCR and lists one record per CDR3 protein. The sample has roughly 200,000 distinct CDR3 sequences, about a tenth seen once. V is TRBV12-3 or TRBV12-4 and J is TRBJ1-5; 9 bases agree with TRBD1. The receptor comes from a child less than two years old with acute myeloid leukemia, due to receive a stem cell transplant. The starting material was PBMCs, obtained before TCRalphabeta/CD19-depleted stem cell transplant. The CDR3 spells CASSLSTGTGKNQPQHF. The CDR3 nucleotides read TGTGCCAGCAGCCTTAGCACCGGGACAGGGAAAAATCAGCCCCAGCATTTT.